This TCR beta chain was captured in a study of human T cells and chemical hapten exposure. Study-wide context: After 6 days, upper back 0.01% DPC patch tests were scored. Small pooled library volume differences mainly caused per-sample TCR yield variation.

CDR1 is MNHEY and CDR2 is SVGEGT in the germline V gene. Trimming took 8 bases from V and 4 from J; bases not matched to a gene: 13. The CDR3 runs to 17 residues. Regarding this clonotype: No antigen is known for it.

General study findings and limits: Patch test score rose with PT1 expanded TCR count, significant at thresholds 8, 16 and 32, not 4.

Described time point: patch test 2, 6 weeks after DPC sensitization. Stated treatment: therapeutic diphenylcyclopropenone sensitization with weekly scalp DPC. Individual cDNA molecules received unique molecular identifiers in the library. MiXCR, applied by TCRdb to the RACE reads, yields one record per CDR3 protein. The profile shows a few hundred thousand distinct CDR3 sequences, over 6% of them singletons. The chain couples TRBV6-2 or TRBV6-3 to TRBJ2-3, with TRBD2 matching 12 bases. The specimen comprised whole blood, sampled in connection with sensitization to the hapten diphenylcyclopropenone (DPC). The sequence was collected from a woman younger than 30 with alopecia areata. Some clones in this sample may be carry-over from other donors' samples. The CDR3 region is CASGRTSGAVLADTQYF. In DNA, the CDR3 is TGTGCCAGCGGTAGGACTAGCGGGGCGGTCCTCGCAGATACGCAGTATTTT.